This T cell receptor beta chain was identified in a study of cytomegalovirus exposure and HLA in healthy donors. Study findings and constraints: When analyzed later, a missense DCLRE1C variant was found to be linked to TCR beta V- and J-gene trimming.

The V gene's germline CDR1 is MNHNY and CDR2 SVGAGI (reference sequence). Between the trimmed V and J ends, which lost 5 bases and 3 bases, there was a span of 14 bases. The CDR3 sequence is 14 residues long. As concerns this clone: Its antigen is unknown.

At sampling all donors were nominally healthy, likely with unrecorded immune exposures. 13 Jbeta primers and 60 Vbeta primers were used for the PCR. Profiled with immunoSEQ multiplex PCR; TCRdb holds only in-frame clones, not every one. This sample has hundreds of thousands of clones, with over 80% found just once. The V call is TRBV6-6, the J call TRBJ2-7; possible D gene TRBD1, 5 bases. This sequence was found in a boy between 2 and 10 years old in good health and CMV-seronegative. The sample consisted of PBMCs. The CDR3 reads CASSPQTALYEQYF. CDR3 in DNA: TGTGCCAGCAGTCCTCAGACAGCGCTCTACGAGCAGTACTTC.